Each of the 14 T cell receptor beta chains below was sequenced from the same sample in a study of T cells in Graves' hyperthyroidism and ophthalmopathy. What was amplified from RNA transcripts were TCR beta CDR3 regions. First-round RT-PCR with HTBI primers amplified the TCR CDR3 region. TCRdb re-analysed the multiplex PCR reads in MiXCR, keeping a single row per CDR3 protein. The sample has nearly 600,000 distinct CDR3 sequences; 14% are singletons. Sequenced material: blood. The source of these receptors is a woman younger than 30 with Graves' ophthalmopathy.

This chain uses TRBV6-4 with TRBJ1-5, with unresolved D. From germline, CDR1 is MRHNA and CDR2 SNTAGT. The CDR3 length is 17 residues. V shed 7 bases and J shed 4 bases, with 23 bases lying between them. The CDR3 loop is CASTDPIGLARNQPQHF. CDR3 coding DNA: TGTGCCAGCACCGACCCTATCGGACTAGCCAGGAATCAGCCCCAGCATTTT.

The V and J genes are TRBV9 and TRBJ1-2, with D unresolved. CDR1 is SGDLS and CDR2 is YYNGEE in the germline V gene. The CDR3 totals 13 residues. Trimming cost V 4 bases and J 8 bases, with 15 bases left between them. CDR3 sequence: CASSWGLTQGYTF. The CDR3 coding sequence is TGTGCCAGCAGCTGGGGTTTGACTCAAGGCTACACCTTC.

The chain links TRBV27 to TRBJ1-5; D is unclear. The CDR3 is 14 residues long. V was pared by 3 bases and J by 4 bases, with 10 bases between. Germline V gives CDR1 MNHEY, CDR2 SMNVEV (reference sequence). CDR3 in DNA: TGTGCCAGCAGTTTTCGAAGGTTTAATCAGCCCCAGCATTTT. Translating gives CASSFRRFNQPQHF.

This clonotype was counted only a few times. This rearrangement joins TRBV6-1 to TRBJ2-1, with 11 positions matching TRBD2. Germline CDR1 is MNHNS and CDR2 is SASEGT. Losses at the gene ends were 6 bases for V and 9 bases for J; bases not matched to a gene: 7. The CDR3 is made up of 14 amino acids. The CDR3 DNA sequence: TGTGCCAGCAGAAACCGACTAGCGGGACCTGAGCAGTTCTTC. Protein sequence: CASRNRLAGPEQFF.

This clonotype was counted a few times. The V call is TRBV5-1, the J call TRBJ2-1; the match to TRBD2 covers 10 bases. Germline assignment: CDR1 SGHRS and CDR2 YFSETQ. V was pared by 6 bases and J by 0 bases, with 12 bases of the junction left unmatched. The CDR3 has 18 residues. The CDR3 bases are TGCGCCAGCAACCCCAGAGGACCTAGCGGGAGCTCCTACAATGAGCAGTTCTTC. Its protein is CASNPRGPSGSSYNEQFF. Drawing the rest from reference TRBV5-1 and TRBJ2-1, the complete variable domain is KAGVTQTPRYLIKTRGQQVTLSCSPISGHRSVSWYQQTPGQGLQFLFEYFSETQRNKGNFPGRFSGRQFSNSRSEMNVSTLELGDSALYLCASNPRGPSGSSYNEQFFGPGTRLTVL.

This clonotype was detected many times. The chain employs TRBV12-3 or TRBV12-4 and TRBJ1-3; TRBD1 is a possible D gene (6 bases). The ends were cut back, 4 bases at V and 4 bases at J, with 14 bases in the middle. CDR3 length: 15 residues. The CDR3 DNA is TGTGCCAGCAGTTCCCTCACAGGGAGCGGAAACACCATATATTTT. Protein sequence: CASSSLTGSGNTIYF.

This clonotype was detected many times. This sequence joins TRBV12-3 or TRBV12-4 and TRBJ1-2; no definite D call. V was pared by 1 base and J by 7 bases, with 7 bases between. This CDR3 is built from 12 residues. Here the CDR3 reads CASSLGVGGYTF. The CDR3 DNA sequence: TGTGCCAGCAGTTTAGGGGTGGGTGGCTACACCTTC.

This clonotype was seen ten or more times. The chain recombines TRBV4-1 with TRBJ2-5, with 9 bases lining up with TRBD1. From germline, CDR1 is MGHRA and CDR2 YSYEKL. This CDR3 has 15 residues. The trim removed 1 base at V and 5 bases at J, leaving 5 bases unmatched. The chain's CDR3 is CASSQVNRGQETQYF. In DNA form, the CDR3 reads TGCGCCAGCAGCCAAGTGAACAGGGGGCAGGAGACCCAGTACTTC.

Ten or more counts support this clonotype. The chain recombines TRBV12-5 with TRBJ1-1, with D uncertain. Germline CDR1 and CDR2: LGHNT and FRNRAP. Trimming stripped 4 bases from V and 3 bases from J, with 9 bases between. This CDR3 contains 13 residues. The CDR3 coding sequence is TGTGCTAGTGGTTCCCGACCGTACACTGAAGCTTTCTTT. Translated, it gives CASGSRPYTEAFF.

This clonotype was counted ten times or more. The genes are TRBV12-5 and TRBJ1-2; D perhaps matches TRBD1 (5 bases). There are 15 residues in the CDR3. CDR1 is LGHNT and CDR2 is FRNRAP in the germline V gene. V was clipped by 6 bases and J by 3 bases, with 17 bases between them. The CDR3 nucleotides are TGTGCTAGTGGGCCACTCGGGACGGCACACTATGGCTACACCTTC. It yields the protein CASGPLGTAHYGYTF.

This clonotype was detected many times. The chain recombines TRBV30 with TRBJ2-2; 8 nucleotides align to TRBD2. The V segment lost 3 bases and the J segment 1 base; nucleotides outside the gene matches: 1. This CDR3 has 14 amino acids. The germline gives CDR1 GTSNPN, CDR2 SVGIG (reference sequence). CDR3 nucleotides: TGTGCCTGGAGGCTAGCGGGGAACACCGGGGAGCTGTTTTTT. Amino acids: CAWRLAGNTGELFF.

Ten or more counts support this clonotype. The J gene is TRBJ2-1, the V gene TRBV6-1, with TRBD2 identical over 7 bases. This CDR3 has 16 amino acids. With 7 bases clipped from V and 0 bases from J, the junction kept 9 bases outside the gene matches. From germline, CDR1 is MNHNS and CDR2 SASEGT. The CDR3 reads CASKVRGGSSYNEQFF. CDR3 DNA: TGTGCCAGCAAGGTGAGGGGCGGGAGCTCCTACAATGAGCAGTTCTTC.

The chain links TRBV20-1 to TRBJ1-2; D gene ambiguous. This CDR3 contains 14 residues. Germline lookup yields CDR1 DFQATT and CDR2 SNEGSKA (reference sequence). The ends were cut back, 0 bases at V and 4 bases at J, with 12 bases in the middle. The CDR3 DNA sequence: TGCAGTGCTAGAGATTATAAGGATCTCTATGGCTACACCTTC. Amino acid sequence: CSARDYKDLYGYTF.

This clonotype was observed many times. V and J are TRBV18 and TRBJ1-4; no clear D gene. The CDR3 totals 13 residues. Germline CDR1 KGHSH, CDR2 LQKENI. Trimming removed 2 bases at V and 4 bases at J, with 5 bases between. As DNA, the CDR3 is TGTGCCAGCTCACCAGGGAATAATGAAAAACTGTTTTTT. Translation gives CASSPGNNEKLFF.